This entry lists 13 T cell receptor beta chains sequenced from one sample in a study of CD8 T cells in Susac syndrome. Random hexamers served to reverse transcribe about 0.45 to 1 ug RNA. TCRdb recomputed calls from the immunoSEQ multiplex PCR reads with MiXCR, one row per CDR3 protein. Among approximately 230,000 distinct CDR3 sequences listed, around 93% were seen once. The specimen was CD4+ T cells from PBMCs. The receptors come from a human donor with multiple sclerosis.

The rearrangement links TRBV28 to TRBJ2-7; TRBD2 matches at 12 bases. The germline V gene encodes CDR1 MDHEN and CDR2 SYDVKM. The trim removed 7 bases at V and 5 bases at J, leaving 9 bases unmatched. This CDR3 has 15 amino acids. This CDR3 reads CASTLASGGDDEQYF. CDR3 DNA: TGTGCCAGCACCCTCGCTAGCGGGGGGGACGACGAGCAGTACTTC.

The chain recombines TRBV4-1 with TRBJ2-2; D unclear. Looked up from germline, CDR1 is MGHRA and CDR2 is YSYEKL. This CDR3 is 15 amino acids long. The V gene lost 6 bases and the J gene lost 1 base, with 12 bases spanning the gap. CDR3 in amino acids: CASSFAPLNTGELFF. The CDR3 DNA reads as TGCGCCAGCAGTTTCGCTCCGCTGAACACCGGGGAGCTGTTTTTT.

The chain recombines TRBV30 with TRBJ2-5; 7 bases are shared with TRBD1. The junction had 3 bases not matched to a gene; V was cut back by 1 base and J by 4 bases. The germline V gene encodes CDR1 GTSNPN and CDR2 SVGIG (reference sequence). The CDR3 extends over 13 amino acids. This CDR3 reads CAWSANRGETQYF. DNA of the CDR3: TGTGCCTGGAGTGCTAACAGGGGAGAGACCCAGTACTTC.

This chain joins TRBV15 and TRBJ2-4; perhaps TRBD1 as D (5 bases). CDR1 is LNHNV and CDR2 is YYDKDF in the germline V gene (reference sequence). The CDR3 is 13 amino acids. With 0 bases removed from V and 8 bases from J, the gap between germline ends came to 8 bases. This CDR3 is CATSRDVRDIQYF. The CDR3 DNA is TGTGCCACCAGCAGAGATGTCAGGGACATTCAGTACTTC.

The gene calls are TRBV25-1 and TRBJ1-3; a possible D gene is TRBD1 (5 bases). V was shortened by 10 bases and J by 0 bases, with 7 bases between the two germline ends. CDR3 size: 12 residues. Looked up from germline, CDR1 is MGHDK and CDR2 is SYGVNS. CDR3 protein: CATGLSGNTIYF. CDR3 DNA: TGTGCCACAGGGCTCTCTGGAAACACCATATATTTT.

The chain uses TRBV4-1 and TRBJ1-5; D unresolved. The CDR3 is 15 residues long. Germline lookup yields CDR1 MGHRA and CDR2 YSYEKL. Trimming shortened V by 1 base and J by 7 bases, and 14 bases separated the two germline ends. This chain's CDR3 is CASSQVVKIRQPQHF. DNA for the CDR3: TGCGCCAGCAGCCAAGTTGTGAAAATCAGGCAGCCCCAGCATTTT.

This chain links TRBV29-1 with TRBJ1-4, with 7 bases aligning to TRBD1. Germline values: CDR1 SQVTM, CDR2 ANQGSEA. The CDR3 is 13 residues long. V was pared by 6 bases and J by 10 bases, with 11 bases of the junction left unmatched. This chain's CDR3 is CSVGGQRYGKLFF. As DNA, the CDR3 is TGCAGCGTAGGGGGACAGCGGTATGGAAAACTGTTTTTT.

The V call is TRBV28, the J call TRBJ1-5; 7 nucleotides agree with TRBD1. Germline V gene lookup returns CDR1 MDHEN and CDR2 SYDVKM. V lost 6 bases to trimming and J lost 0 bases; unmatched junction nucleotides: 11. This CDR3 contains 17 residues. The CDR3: CASRTTGPGLSNQPQHF. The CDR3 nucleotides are TGTGCCAGCAGGACGACAGGGCCCGGGCTTAGCAATCAGCCCCAGCATTTT.

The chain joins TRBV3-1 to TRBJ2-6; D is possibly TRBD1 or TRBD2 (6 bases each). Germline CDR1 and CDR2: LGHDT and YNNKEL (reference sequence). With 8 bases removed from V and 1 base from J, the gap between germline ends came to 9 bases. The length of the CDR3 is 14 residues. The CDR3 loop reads CASGGGSGANVLTF. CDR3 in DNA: TGTGCCAGCGGAGGGGGGTCTGGGGCCAACGTCCTGACTTTC.

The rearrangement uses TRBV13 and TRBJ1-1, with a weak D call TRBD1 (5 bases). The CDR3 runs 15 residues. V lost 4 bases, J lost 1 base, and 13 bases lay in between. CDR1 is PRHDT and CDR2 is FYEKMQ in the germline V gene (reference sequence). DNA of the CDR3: TGTGCCAGCAGCTATTGGGGGACCGGGAACACTGAAGCTTTCTTT. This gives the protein CASSYWGTGNTEAFF.

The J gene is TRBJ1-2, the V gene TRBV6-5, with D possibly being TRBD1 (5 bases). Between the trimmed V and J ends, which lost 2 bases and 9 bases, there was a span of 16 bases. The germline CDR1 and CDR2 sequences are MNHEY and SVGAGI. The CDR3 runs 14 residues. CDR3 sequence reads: CASSYRAGLLRYTF. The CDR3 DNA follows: TGTGCCAGCAGTTACCGGGCAGGGCTGCTACGCTACACCTTC.

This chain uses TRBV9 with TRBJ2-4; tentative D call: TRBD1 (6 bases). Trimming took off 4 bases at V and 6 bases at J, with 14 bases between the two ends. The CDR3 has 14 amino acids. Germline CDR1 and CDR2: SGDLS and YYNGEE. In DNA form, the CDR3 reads TGTGCCAGCAGCCCAGGGGACACCCGAAACATTCAGTACTTC. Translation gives CASSPGDTRNIQYF.

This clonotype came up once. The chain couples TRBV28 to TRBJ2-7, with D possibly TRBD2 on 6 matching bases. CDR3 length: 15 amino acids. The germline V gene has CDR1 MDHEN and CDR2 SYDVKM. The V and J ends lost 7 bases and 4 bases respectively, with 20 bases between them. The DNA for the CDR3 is TGTGCCAGCACCCTTCCGGGCGGGGCCCCATACGAGCAGTACTTC. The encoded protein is CASTLPGGAPYEQYF.